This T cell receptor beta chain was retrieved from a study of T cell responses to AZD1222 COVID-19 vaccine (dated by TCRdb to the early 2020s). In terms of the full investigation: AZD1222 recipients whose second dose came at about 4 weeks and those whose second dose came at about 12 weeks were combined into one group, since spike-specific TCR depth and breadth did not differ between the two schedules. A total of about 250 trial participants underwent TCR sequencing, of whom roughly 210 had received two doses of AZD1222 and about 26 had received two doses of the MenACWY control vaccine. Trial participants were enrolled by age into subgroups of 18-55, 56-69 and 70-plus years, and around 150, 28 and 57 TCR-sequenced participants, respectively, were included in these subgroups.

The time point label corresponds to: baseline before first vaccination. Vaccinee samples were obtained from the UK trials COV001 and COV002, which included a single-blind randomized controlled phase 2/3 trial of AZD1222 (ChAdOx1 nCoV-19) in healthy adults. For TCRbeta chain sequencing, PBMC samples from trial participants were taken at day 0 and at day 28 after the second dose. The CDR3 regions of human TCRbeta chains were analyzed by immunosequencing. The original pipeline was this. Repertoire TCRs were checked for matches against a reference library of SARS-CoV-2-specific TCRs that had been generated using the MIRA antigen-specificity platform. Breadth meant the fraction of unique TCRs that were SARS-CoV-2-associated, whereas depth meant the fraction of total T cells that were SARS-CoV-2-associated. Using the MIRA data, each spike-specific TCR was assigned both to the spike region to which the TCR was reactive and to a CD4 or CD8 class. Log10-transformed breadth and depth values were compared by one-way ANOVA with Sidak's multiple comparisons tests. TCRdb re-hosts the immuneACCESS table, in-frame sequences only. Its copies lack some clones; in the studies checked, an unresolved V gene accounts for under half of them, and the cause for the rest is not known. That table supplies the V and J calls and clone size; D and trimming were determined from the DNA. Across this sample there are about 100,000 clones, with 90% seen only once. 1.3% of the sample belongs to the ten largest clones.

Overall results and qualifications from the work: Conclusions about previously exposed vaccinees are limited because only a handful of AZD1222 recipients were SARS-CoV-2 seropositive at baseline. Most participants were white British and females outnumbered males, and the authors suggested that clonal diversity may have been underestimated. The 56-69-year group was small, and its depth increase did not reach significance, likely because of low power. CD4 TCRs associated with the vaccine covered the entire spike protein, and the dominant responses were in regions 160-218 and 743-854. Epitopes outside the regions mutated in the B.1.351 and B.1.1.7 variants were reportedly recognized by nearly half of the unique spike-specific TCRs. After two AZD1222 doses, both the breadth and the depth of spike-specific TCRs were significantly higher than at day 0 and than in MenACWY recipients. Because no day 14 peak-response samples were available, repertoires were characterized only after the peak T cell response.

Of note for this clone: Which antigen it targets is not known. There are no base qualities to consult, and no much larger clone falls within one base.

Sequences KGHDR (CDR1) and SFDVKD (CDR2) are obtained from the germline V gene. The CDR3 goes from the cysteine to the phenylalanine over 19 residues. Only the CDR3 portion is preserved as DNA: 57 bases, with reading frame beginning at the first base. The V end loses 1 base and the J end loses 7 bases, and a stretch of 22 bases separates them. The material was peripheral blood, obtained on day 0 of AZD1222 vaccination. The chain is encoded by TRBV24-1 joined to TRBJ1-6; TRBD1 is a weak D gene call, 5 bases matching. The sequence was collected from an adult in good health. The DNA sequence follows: TGTGCCACCAGTGATTTAGACGGACCTTGGTGGGGCCCCAATTCACCCCTCCACTTT. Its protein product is CATSDLDGPWWGPNSPLHF.